Shown below are 23 T cell receptor beta chains from a single sample sequenced in a study of blood T cell repertoires in COVID-19. The assay was immunoSEQ multiplex PCR, and TCRdb's table has in-frame clones only and misses some. The data contain about 140,000 clones, around 84% of them singletons. Source material: peripheral blood. The receptors here all came from a woman in her sixties with acute or convalescent COVID-19.

This clone occurred a few times. The chain joins TRBV12-5 to TRBJ1-3, with 10 bases fitting TRBD1. The germline CDR1 and CDR2 sequences are LGHNT and FRNRAP. Trimming took 6 bases from V and 3 from J; bases not matched to a gene: 14. The CDR3 length is 18 residues. The CDR3 DNA reads as TGTGCTAGTGGCCTACGGACAGGGGGAGAACCTTTTGGAAACACCATATATTTT. Encoded protein: CASGLRTGGEPFGNTIYF.

The chain has TRBV5-1 and TRBJ2-3, with 10 bases matching TRBD2. The germline CDR1 and CDR2 sequences are SGHRS and YFSETQ. The CDR3 has 17 residues. V gave up 0 bases and J gave up 5 bases; unmatched junction bases: 9. The CDR3 DNA follows: TGCGCCAGCAGCTTGGCCCTGGCTAGCGGGGGTGAAGATACGCAGTATTTT. This encodes CASSLALASGGEDTQYF.

The rearrangement uses TRBV28 and TRBJ1-6; a weak D match, TRBD1 (5 bases). This CDR3 has 17 residues. The V gene's germline CDR1 is MDHEN and CDR2 SYDVKM. The germline V and J ends were trimmed by 4 bases and 0 bases, with 13 bases remaining between them. CDR3 in amino acids: CASSSPGLSSYNSPLHF. In nucleotides, the CDR3 is TGTGCCAGCAGTTCCCCGGGACTCAGCTCCTATAATTCACCCCTCCACTTT.

This rearrangement joins TRBV10-2 to TRBJ1-4; TRBD1 agrees at 10 bases. This CDR3 spans 17 amino acids. V lost 2 bases and J lost 3; bases outside the gene matches: 6. The germline V gene has CDR1 WSHSY and CDR2 SAAADI. The CDR3 spells CASSEDRGRLPNEKLFF. In nucleotides, the CDR3 is TGCGCCAGCAGTGAGGACAGGGGGCGTCTACCTAATGAAAAACTGTTTTTT.

CDR3 region: CASSASAGGTDTQYF. DNA for the CDR3: TGTGCCAGCAGCGCCTCAGCGGGGGGCACAGATACGCAGTATTTT. The chain couples TRBV9 to TRBJ2-3; 8 bases are a match to TRBD2. The trim removed 3 bases at V and 1 base at J, leaving 4 bases unmatched. The CDR3 extends over 15 amino acids. CDR1 and CDR2 from the germline V gene are SGDLS and YYNGEE.

The chain employs TRBV7-9 and TRBJ2-7; TRBD1 matches at 7 bases. V lost 5 bases to trimming and J lost 1 base; unmatched junction nucleotides: 5. CDR3 length: 14 amino acids. Germline V lookup: CDR1 SEHNR, CDR2 FQNEAQ (reference sequence). CDR3 protein: CASSHPGQSYEQYF. DNA of the CDR3: TGTGCCAGCAGCCATCCGGGACAGTCCTACGAGCAGTACTTC.

V gene TRBV10-3 combines with J gene TRBJ2-5, with D possibly TRBD2 on 5 matching bases. Germline lookup yields CDR1 ENHRY and CDR2 SYGVKD. Trimming left V 2 bases short and J 5 bases short, with 15 bases between. This CDR3 spans 15 amino acids. CDR3 residues: CAISEALRGRETQYF. CDR3 nucleotides: TGTGCCATCAGTGAGGCTCTTCGGGGAAGGGAGACCCAGTACTTC.

The rearrangement uses TRBV30 and TRBJ1-6, with 11 positions matching TRBD1. The CDR3 spans 17 residues. V was clipped by 2 bases and J by 2 bases; unmatched bases: 5. CDR1 is GTSNPN, CDR2 SVGIG, per germline (reference sequence). Here the CDR3 reads CAWSPGQGATYNSPLHF. CDR3 bases: TGTGCCTGGAGTCCCGGACAGGGGGCTACCTATAATTCACCCCTCCACTTT.

The chain combines TRBV3-1 (or the pseudogene TRBV3-2) with TRBJ1-1, with no clear D. The CDR3 covers 16 residues. The V end was cut by 2 bases, the J end by 6 bases, with 19 bases between. Germline V gene data show CDR1 as LGHDT and CDR2 as YNNKEL (reference sequence). CDR3 DNA: TGTGCCAGCAGCCAAAGAGGAACGGGAATGGGCGCTGAAGCTTTCTTT. Protein product: CASSQRGTGMGAEAFF.

This clone is a singleton in its sample. The rearrangement joins TRBV5-1 to TRBJ2-7; 9 bases match TRBD2. This CDR3 region has 15 residues. Losses at the gene ends were 3 bases for V and 5 bases for J; bases not matched to a gene: 9. In germline, CDR1 is SGHRS, CDR2 YFSETQ. This CDR3 reads CASSSSAGGRDEQYF. CDR3 DNA sequence: TGCGCCAGCAGCTCGTCAGCGGGGGGCCGAGACGAGCAGTACTTC.

V and J are TRBV28 and TRBJ1-4; 8 bases are a match to TRBD1. The length of the CDR3 is 17 residues. The germline V gene encodes CDR1 MDHEN and CDR2 SYDVKM. V shed 6 bases and J 8 bases; nucleotides not matched to a gene: 17. CDR3 region: CASSLIGLGRQGEKLFF. The CDR3 region has the DNA TGTGCCAGCAGCCTAATTGGGTTGGGGCGACAGGGGGAAAAACTGTTTTTT. Based on the CDR3 plus reference TRBV28 and TRBJ1-4, the full variable domain is DVKVTQSSRYLVKRTGEKVFLECVQDMDHENMFWYRQDPGLGLRLIYFSYDVKMKEKGDIPEGYSVSREKKERFSLILESASTNQTSMYLCASSLIGLGRQGEKLFFGSGTQLSVL.

In this sample, this clone turned up many times. This CDR3 is CASSLGVTNEKLFF. CDR3 sequence (DNA): TGTGCCAGCAGCCTGGGAGTGACTAATGAAAAACTGTTTTTT. The chain combines TRBV11-3 with TRBJ1-4; D is undetermined. V lost 5 bases and J 2 bases, leaving 9 bases between the germline ends. Looked up from germline, CDR1 is SGHNT and CDR2 is YENEEA. This CDR3 has 14 amino acids.

The V and J genes are TRBV9 and TRBJ1-3; 8 bases line up with TRBD1. Unmatched junction bases numbered 5, after V lost 3 bases and J lost 3 bases. The CDR3 consists of 15 residues. Per the germline V gene, CDR1 is SGDLS and CDR2 is YYNGEE. Here the CDR3 reads CASSDGQGGGNTIYF. CDR3 nucleotide sequence: TGTGCCAGCAGCGACGGACAGGGAGGTGGAAACACCATATATTTT.

The rearrangement links TRBV11-3 to TRBJ1-1; TRBD1 might be the D (5 bases). The germline V and J ends were trimmed by 3 bases and 4 bases, with 24 bases remaining between them. CDR3 length: 18 residues. The germline V gene has CDR1 SGHNT and CDR2 YENEEA. CDR3 nucleotide sequence: TGTGCCAGCAGCTTGGGTCTGTCCGGCCCAGGCGGGGGCACTGAAGCTTTCTTT. As protein: CASSLGLSGPGGGTEAFF. The full variable domain, completed using reference TRBV11-3 and TRBJ1-1, is EAGVVQSPRYKIIEKKQPVAFWCNPISGHNTLYWYLQNLGQGPELLIRYENEEAVDDSQLPKDRFSAERLKGVDSTLKIQPAELGDSAVYLCASSLGLSGPGGGTEAFFGQGTRLTVV.

The V call is TRBV14, the J call TRBJ1-6; 7 nucleotides align to TRBD1. V was pared by 6 bases and J by 10 bases, with 9 bases of the junction left unmatched. Germline CDR1 and CDR2: SGHDN and FVKESK. CDR3 length: 14 residues. CDR3 DNA sequence: TGTGCCAGCAGTCCCACAGGGGTCCGATCACCCCTCCACTTT. Protein: CASSPTGVRSPLHF.

The V gene is TRBV7-8, the J gene TRBJ1-2, with 8 bases aligning to TRBD1. The trim removed 4 bases at V and 8 bases at J, leaving 6 bases unmatched. This CDR3 has 13 amino acids. Germline V gene data show CDR1 as SGHVS and CDR2 as FQNEAQ. CDR3 coding DNA: TGTGCCAGCAGCTCCCGGGACAGGTGGGGCTACACCTTC. It translates to CASSSRDRWGYTF.

This clone was observed a handful of times. V usage is TRBV9 and J usage is TRBJ1-5; 12 bases are shared with TRBD1. From germline, CDR1 is SGDLS and CDR2 YYNGEE. After removal of 4 bases from V and 4 bases from J, the junction contained 18 bases not matched to a gene. There are 20 residues in the CDR3. The CDR3 protein is CASSPPPGTGGIQGNQPQHF. The CDR3 region has the DNA TGTGCCAGCAGCCCCCCGCCCGGGACAGGGGGCATCCAGGGTAATCAGCCCCAGCATTTT.

V and J are TRBV6-5 and TRBJ1-1; 10 bases align to TRBD1. The CDR3 runs to 14 residues. Germline CDR1 MNHEY, CDR2 SVGAGI. The junction had 3 bases not matched to a gene; V was cut back by 7 bases and J by 1 base. The CDR3 region has the DNA TGTGCCAGCAAAGGGGACAGGGGGAACACTGAAGCTTTCTTT. It codes for CASKGDRGNTEAFF.

The chain combines TRBV5-6 with TRBJ2-7; possible D gene TRBD1, 5 bases. CDR1 is SGHDT, CDR2 YYEEEE, per germline. This CDR3 has 14 residues. V was shortened by 0 bases and J by 2 bases, with 9 bases between the two germline ends. CDR3: CASSLDRTTYEQYF. CDR3 in DNA: TGTGCCAGCAGCTTGGACAGGACGACCTACGAGCAGTACTTC.

This sequence joins TRBV5-5 and TRBJ1-2, with 8 bases identical to TRBD1. This CDR3 has 14 residues. Germline V CDR1 and CDR2: SGHKS, YYEKEE (reference sequence). Trimming removed 0 bases from V and 10 bases from J; junction bases left unmatched: 8. CDR3 nucleotide sequence: TGTGCCAGCAGCTTGGTCCCGGGACAGGCGATCTACACCTTC. This gives the protein CASSLVPGQAIYTF.

The CDR3 sequence is CASSFDTDYGYTF. The DNA for the CDR3 is TGCGCCAGCAGCTTTGACACGGACTATGGCTACACCTTC. The J gene is TRBJ1-2, the V gene TRBV5-1; D not certain. Trimming took 2 bases from V and 3 from J, leaving 8 bases between them. Germline CDR1 reads SGHRS; CDR2 reads YFSETQ. The CDR3 has 13 amino acids.

The rearrangement links TRBV20-1 to TRBJ2-3; D is unclear. The germline gives CDR1 DFQATT, CDR2 SNEGSKA (reference sequence). Trimming pared 3 bases from V and 4 bases from J, leaving 5 bases between. The CDR3 consists of 11 residues. CDR3 in amino acids: CSASRADTQYF. The CDR3 DNA reads TGCAGTGCTAGTCGTGCAGATACGCAGTATTTT.

CDR3 in amino acids: CASSQDRGATNEKLFF. The CDR3 bases are TGCGCCAGCAGCCAAGACAGGGGGGCAACTAATGAAAAACTGTTTTTT. The gene calls are TRBV4-3 and TRBJ1-4; 7 nucleotides line up with TRBD1. V lost 0 bases to trimming and J lost 0 bases; unmatched junction nucleotides: 1. Germline V gives CDR1 LGHNA, CDR2 YSLEER. The CDR3 covers 16 residues.